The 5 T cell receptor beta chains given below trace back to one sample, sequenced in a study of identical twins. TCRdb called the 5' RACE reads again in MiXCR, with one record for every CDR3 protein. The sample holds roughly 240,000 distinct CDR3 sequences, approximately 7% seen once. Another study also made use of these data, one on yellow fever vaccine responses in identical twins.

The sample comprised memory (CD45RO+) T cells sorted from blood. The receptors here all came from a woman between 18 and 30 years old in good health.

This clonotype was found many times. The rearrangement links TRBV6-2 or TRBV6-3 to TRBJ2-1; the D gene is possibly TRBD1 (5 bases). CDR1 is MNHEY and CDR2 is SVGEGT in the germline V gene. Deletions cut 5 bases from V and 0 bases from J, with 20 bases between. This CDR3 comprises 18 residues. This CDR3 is CASSGRELLSSSYNEQFF. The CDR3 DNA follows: TGTGCCAGCAGTGGCAGGGAATTGTTAAGTAGCTCCTACAATGAGCAGTTCTTC.

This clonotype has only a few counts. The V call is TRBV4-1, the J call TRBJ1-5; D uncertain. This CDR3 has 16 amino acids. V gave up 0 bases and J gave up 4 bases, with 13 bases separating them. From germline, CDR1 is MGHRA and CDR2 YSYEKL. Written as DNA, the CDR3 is TGCGCCAGCAGCCAAGAGGCTTACGCTAGTAATCAGCCCCAGCATTTT. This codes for CASSQEAYASNQPQHF.

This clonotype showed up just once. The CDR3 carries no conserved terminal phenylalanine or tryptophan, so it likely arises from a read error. The CDR3 here is CASSFVGGTAKREQYL. The CDR3 nucleotides read TGTGCCAGCAGTTTTGTGGGAGGGACAGCCAAGAGGGAGCAGTACCTC. J is TRBJ2-7 and V is TRBV27; tentatively, D is TRBD1 or TRBD2 (7 bases each). This CDR3 spans 16 amino acids. V was clipped by 3 bases and J by 7 bases, with 22 bases between them. The germline V gene has CDR1 MNHEY and CDR2 SMNVEV (reference sequence).

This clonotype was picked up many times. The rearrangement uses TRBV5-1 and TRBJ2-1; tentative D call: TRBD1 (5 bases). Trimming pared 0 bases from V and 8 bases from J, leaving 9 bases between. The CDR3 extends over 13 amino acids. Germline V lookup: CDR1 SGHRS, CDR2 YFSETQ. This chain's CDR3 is CASSLGRADEQFF. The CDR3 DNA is TGCGCCAGCAGCTTGGGCAGGGCGGATGAGCAGTTCTTC.

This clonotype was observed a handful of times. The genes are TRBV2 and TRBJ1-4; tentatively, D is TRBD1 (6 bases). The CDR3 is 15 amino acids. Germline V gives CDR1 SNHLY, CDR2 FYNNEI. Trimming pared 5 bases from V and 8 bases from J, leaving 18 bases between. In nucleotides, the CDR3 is TGTGCCAGCAGTCTTACGACAGGACGTTACGAAAAACTGTTTTTT. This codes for CASSLTTGRYEKLFF.